Given below is one TCR beta chain in context. This entry is derived from a study of blood T cell repertoires in COVID-19. About the research overall: Nucleic acid was either cDNA or gDNA, and it came from T cells, B-cell-depleted T cells, or PBMCs.

In the authors' methods: For nucleated cells, counts were estimated from reference gene primer amplification. Profiling relied on immunoSEQ multiplex PCR, and the TCRdb table lists in-frame clones only, not all of them. V and J calls and clone size are copied from that table; D and trimming were computed from the DNA. The sample yields more than 300,000 clones, 86% seen once. Sequencing was performed on peripheral blood. The sequence came from a woman between 45 and 65 years old with acute or convalescent COVID-19.

This chain's CDR3 is CASSFSGTDYGYTF. Written as DNA, the CDR3 is TGCGCCAGCAGCTTTTCCGGGACAGACTATGGCTACACCTTC. The rearrangement links TRBV5-1 to TRBJ1-2; TRBD1 agrees at 7 bases. The ends lost 2 bases at V and 3 bases at J; junction bases unmatched: 4. This CDR3 region has 14 residues. In germline, CDR1 is SGHRS, CDR2 YFSETQ.